This is a list of T cell receptor beta chains from one sample in a study of blood T cell repertoires in COVID-19. Measured with immunoSEQ multiplex PCR; TCRdb has only the in-frame clones, and not every one. The sample carries fewer than 250,000 clones, more than 60% recorded once. The sample taken for sequencing was peripheral blood. The origin of the receptors is a woman aged 50 to 60 with acute or convalescent COVID-19. Both conserved end residues are part of each CDR3. The D gene is left open where the match is weak. Size values are once, few and many counts, or a class for expanded clones, and some rows have none.

DNA	CDR3	size	V	J	D
TGTGCCAGCAGCTTAGCGAGACTCTATGGCTACACCTTC	CASSLARLYGYTF	once	TRBV7-2	TRBJ1-2	NA
TGCGCCTCAGGCGGGGCGGGGGGGCCCGGAGATACGCAGTATTTT	CASGGAGGPGDTQYF	NA	TRBV5-1	TRBJ2-3	TRBD2
TGTGCCAGCAGCCTGACAGGGGGCTACGAGCAGTACTTC	CASSLTGGYEQYF	NA	TRBV11-2	TRBJ2-7	TRBD1
TGTGCCAGCAGTTACTCCACTAGCGGGCACAATGAGCAGTTCTTC	CASSYSTSGHNEQFF	NA	TRBV6-5	TRBJ2-1	TRBD2
TGTGCCAGCAGCGTAGAGGACGGGACTTCCTACGAGCAGTACTTC	CASSVEDGTSYEQYF	NA	TRBV9	TRBJ2-7	NA
TGTGCCAGCAGTTTATTCCCAGGGGGCGAGCAGTACTTC	CASSLFPGGEQYF	NA	TRBV27	TRBJ2-7	TRBD1
TGTGCCAGCTCACCCCAGGAGAACACTGAAGCTTTCTTT	CASSPQENTEAFF	few	TRBV18	TRBJ1-1	NA
TGTGCCAGCAGCTCAGGACAGGGGACCAACGAGCAGTACTTC	CASSSGQGTNEQYF	NA	TRBV5-5	TRBJ2-7	TRBD1
TGTGCCAGTAGCGGTTCTAGCGGAGGCTCCTACGAGCAGTACTTC	CASSGSSGGSYEQYF	NA	TRBV19	TRBJ2-7	TRBD2
TGTGCCAGCAGTTCTTGGACAGGCGAACTAAAACTGTTTTTT	CASSSWTGELKLFF	NA	TRBV27	TRBJ1-4	TRBD1
TGTGCCAGCAGTCTACACGGGAGTCACAATGAGCAGTTCTTC	CASSLHGSHNEQFF	NA	TRBV28	TRBJ2-1	NA
TGTGCCACCAGTGATTCTAGCGGGGCTACCCACACTTACAATGAGCAGTTCTTC	CATSDSSGATHTYNEQFF	NA	TRBV24-1	TRBJ2-1	TRBD2
TGTGCCAGCAGCCACAGCGGGAGGGCCGGCGACGTCACTAACGGGGAGCTGTTTTTT	CASSHSGRAGDVTNGELFF	NA	TRBV3-1/TRBV3-2	TRBJ2-2	TRBD2
TGTGCCAGTAGAAAACTAGCGGGGGGGCGTAGCACAGATACGCAGTATTTT	CASRKLAGGRSTDTQYF	NA	TRBV19	TRBJ2-3	TRBD2
TGTGCCAGCTCCCCTCGGGGAGGGAGAGGGGAGCTGTTTTTT	CASSPRGGRGELFF	NA	TRBV2	TRBJ2-2	TRBD2
TGTGCCAGCTCACCTACAGGGGGCAGATATCAGCCCCAGCATTTT	CASSPTGGRYQPQHF	NA	TRBV18	TRBJ1-5	TRBD1